This TCR beta chain was profiled in a study of cytomegalovirus exposure and HLA in healthy donors. Across the study: As released early, the data held 80 million to 90 million unique TCRs from HLA-typed donors.

This PCR relied on a set of 60 Vbeta primers and 13 Jbeta primers. The authors' processing: Later reanalysis found around 84 million unique TCR beta chains, some 10 million of them shared. Libraries were prepared by immunoSEQ multiplex PCR; TCRdb keeps only in-frame clonotypes and omits some of them. The V and J calls and clone size come from that table; D and trimming were worked out from the DNA. Among approximately 170,000 clones listed, approximately 71% were seen once. The sequenced material came from PBMCs. This clonotype was obtained from a girl between 10 and 17 years old in good health and CMV-seronegative.

CDR3 loop: CASSLPRGSQETQYF. The CDR3 nucleotides are TGTGCCAGCAGTTTGCCAAGGGGGTCCCAAGAGACCCAGTACTTC. The rearrangement uses TRBV28 and TRBJ2-5, with D possibly being TRBD1 (6 bases). In germline, CDR1 is MDHEN, CDR2 SYDVKM. Trimming removed 3 bases at V and 1 base at J, with 12 bases between. The CDR3 covers 15 residues.